Given below is one T cell receptor (beta chain) in context. Original data processing: Cell counts per sample came from amplifying reference gene primers. TCRdb's copy holds only in-frame clones and misses some; the assay was immunoSEQ multiplex PCR. That table supplies the V and J calls and clone size; D and trimming were determined from the DNA. Of tens of thousands of clones listed, about four fifths are singletons. CDR3 length equals 13 residues. The germline V gene has CDR1 MNHEY and CDR2 SVGAGI. V lost 4 bases and J 7 bases, leaving 8 bases between the germline ends. These data belong to a study of blood T cell repertoires in COVID-19. Study-wide background: There were acute and convalescent COVID-19 samples, and they came from the United States, Italy and Spain. In each case, the material was cDNA or gDNA derived from T cells, B-cell-depleted T cells, or PBMCs.

The sample consisted of peripheral blood. This sequence originates from a man aged 50 or older with acute or convalescent COVID-19. The chain links TRBV6-5 to TRBJ1-6; no clear D. The CDR3 reads CASSFRMNSPLHF. In DNA form, the CDR3 reads TGTGCCAGCAGTTTCAGGATGAATTCACCCCTCCACTTT.